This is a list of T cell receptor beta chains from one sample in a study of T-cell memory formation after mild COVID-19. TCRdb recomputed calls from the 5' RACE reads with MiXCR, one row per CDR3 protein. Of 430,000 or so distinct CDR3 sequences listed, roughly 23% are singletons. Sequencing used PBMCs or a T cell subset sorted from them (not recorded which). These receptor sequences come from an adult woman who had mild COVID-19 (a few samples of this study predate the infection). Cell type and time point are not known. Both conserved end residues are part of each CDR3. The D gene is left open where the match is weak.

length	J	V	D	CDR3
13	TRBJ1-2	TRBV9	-	CASSVATYYGYTF
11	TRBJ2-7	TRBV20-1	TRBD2	CSVPSGYEQYF
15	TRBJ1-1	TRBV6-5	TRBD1	CASSYYRGGNTEAFF
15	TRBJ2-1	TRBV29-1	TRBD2	CSVEGLAGAYNEQFF
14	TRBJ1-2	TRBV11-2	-	CASSSPYEGYGYTF
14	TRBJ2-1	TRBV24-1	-	CATSSLARANEQFF
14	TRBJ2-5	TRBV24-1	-	CAINGHGPRETQYF
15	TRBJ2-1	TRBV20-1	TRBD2	CSARVTGRSPNEQFF
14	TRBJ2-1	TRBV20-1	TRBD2	CSARGLAGYNEQFF
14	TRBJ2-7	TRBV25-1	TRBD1	CASTPGQGAWEQYF
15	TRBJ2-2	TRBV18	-	CASSPDSLNTGELFF
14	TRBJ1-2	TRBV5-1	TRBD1	CASSPGTGHYGYTF
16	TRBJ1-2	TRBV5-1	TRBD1	CASSPYSDRGDYGYTF
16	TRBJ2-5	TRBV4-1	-	CASSQDPPGRTETQYF
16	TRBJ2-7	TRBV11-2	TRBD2	CASSLAGTSGSVKQYF
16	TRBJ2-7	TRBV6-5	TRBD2	CASSYDRTSATYEQYF
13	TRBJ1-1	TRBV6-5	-	CASRTQGKTEAFF
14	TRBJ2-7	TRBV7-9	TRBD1	CASELWDVGQEQYF
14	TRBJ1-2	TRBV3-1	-	CASSQGQKGHGYTF
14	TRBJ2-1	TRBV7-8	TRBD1	CASRQGDAYNEQFF
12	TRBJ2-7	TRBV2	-	CASTIGGHEQYF
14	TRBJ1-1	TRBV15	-	CATSREEPNTEAFF
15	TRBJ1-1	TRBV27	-	CASSFLVQLGTEAFF
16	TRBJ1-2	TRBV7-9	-	CASSLSGGSANYGYTF
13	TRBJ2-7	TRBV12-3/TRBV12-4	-	CASSFGRFYEQYF